This T cell receptor beta chain was found in a study of blood T cell repertoires in COVID-19. Looking at the study overall: There were acute and convalescent COVID-19 samples, and they came from the United States, Italy and Spain. T cells, B-cell-depleted T cells, or PBMCs supplied cDNA or gDNA.

Only in-frame clones appear in the TCRdb table, and some are missing; sequencing was by immunoSEQ multiplex PCR. The sample carries about 49,000 clones, 80% to 90% recorded once. This clone was detected only once. With V trimmed by 5 bases and J by 4 bases, 11 bases remained unmatched. The CDR3 contains 17 residues. CDR1 SGHTA and CDR2 FQGNSA come from the germline V gene. This sequence originates from an older woman with acute or convalescent COVID-19. Sequenced sample: peripheral blood. The rearrangement joins TRBV7-2 to TRBJ1-4, with 9 bases that match TRBD1. The CDR3 DNA reads TGTGCCAGCAGCCCCGGGACAGGGCCGTCAATTAATGAAAAACTGTTTTTT. Amino acids: CASSPGTGPSINEKLFF.